The sequence of this T cell receptor (beta chain) was determined in a study of blood T cell repertoires in COVID-19. Study-level background: Samples taken during acute and convalescent COVID-19 were collected in the United States, Italy and Spain.

Profiled with immunoSEQ multiplex PCR; TCRdb holds only in-frame clones, not every one. The sample has 300,000 or so clones, 91% seen once. Germline loops: CDR1 SGHVS, CDR2 FQNEAQ. Trimming at V came to 4 bases and at J to 2 bases, leaving 2 bases not matched to a gene. The CDR3 sequence is 14 residues long. Material: peripheral blood. This chain uses TRBV7-8 with TRBJ1-5; the match to TRBD1 covers 7 bases. This TCR was recovered from a woman aged 25 to 45 with COVID-19, enrolled during active disease. CDR3 sequence: CASSSGGGNQPQHF. DNA for the CDR3: TGTGCCAGCAGCTCAGGGGGTGGCAATCAGCCCCAGCATTTT.